This T cell receptor beta chain was captured by sequencing in a study of shared clonotypes between healthy human individuals. Measured with immunoSEQ multiplex PCR; TCRdb has only the in-frame clones, and not every one. This table has some 2,000,000 clones, under 97% appearing once. There were no recent acute infections or vaccinations among the donors, who were healthy HIV-negative adults. Source material: naive CD4+ T cells sorted from blood. Indicated subset: CD45RA+ positively selected. This receptor was obtained from a man aged 18 to 29 in good health.

The CDR3 loop reads CASSESGLGLEKLFF. CDR3 DNA sequence: TGCGCCAGCAGTGAGTCTGGACTGGGACTTGAAAAACTGTTTTTT. The chain uses TRBV10-2 and TRBJ1-4, with a tentative D call TRBD1 (5 bases). This CDR3 contains 15 residues. V was cut by 0 bases and J by 7 bases, with 12 bases left in between. Per germline, CDR1 WSHSY and CDR2 SAAADI.